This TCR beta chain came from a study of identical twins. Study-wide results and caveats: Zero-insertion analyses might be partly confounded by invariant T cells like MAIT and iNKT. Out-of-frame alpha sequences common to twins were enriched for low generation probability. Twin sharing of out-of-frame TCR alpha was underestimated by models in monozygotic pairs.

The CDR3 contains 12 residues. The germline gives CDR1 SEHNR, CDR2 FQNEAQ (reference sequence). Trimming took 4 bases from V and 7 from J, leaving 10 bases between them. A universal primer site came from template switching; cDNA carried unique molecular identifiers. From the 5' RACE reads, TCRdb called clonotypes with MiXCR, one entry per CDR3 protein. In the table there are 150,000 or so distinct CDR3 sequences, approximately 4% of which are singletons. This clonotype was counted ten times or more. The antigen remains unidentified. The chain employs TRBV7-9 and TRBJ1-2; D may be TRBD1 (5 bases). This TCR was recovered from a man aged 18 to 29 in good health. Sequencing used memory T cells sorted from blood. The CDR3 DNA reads TGTGCCAGCAGCTCCGAGAGGGGTGGCTACACCTTC. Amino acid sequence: CASSSERGGYTF.